This T cell receptor beta chain comes out of a study of human T cells and chemical hapten exposure. Study-wide context: For the roughly 26-week duration of the study, patients were given weekly doses of diphenylcyclopropenone on the scalp. Study findings and constraints: Versus controls, expanded TCRs had significantly more large CDR3 similarity clusters.

Regarding time point: patch test 1, 2 weeks after DPC sensitization. Specified treatment: therapeutic diphenylcyclopropenone sensitization with weekly scalp DPC. Those who donated were patients with alopecia, 18 to 70 years of age, and suitable for DPC. Concerning this clonotype itself: Its antigen remains unidentified.

Germline V gives CDR1 MRHNA, CDR2 SNTAGT. CDR3 length equals 14 residues. Trimming removed 0 bases from V and 6 bases from J, with 8 bases in between. The library tagged each cDNA molecule with unique molecular identifiers. TCRdb passed the RACE reads through MiXCR, listing each CDR3 protein once. Here the sample spans about 380,000 distinct CDR3 sequences, about 4.8% being singletons. This receptor was taken from a woman aged 50 to 60 with alopecia areata. Some clones in this sample may be carry-over from other donors' samples. V and J are TRBV6-4 and TRBJ2-2; D not certain. Source: whole blood, taken in connection with sensitization to the hapten diphenylcyclopropenone (DPC). For the CDR3, the DNA is TGTGCCAGCAGTGACTCGAAAGTCGCCGGGGAGCTGTTTTTT. Residues: CASSDSKVAGELFF.